A selection of T cell receptor beta chains follows, all from one sample in a study of cytomegalovirus exposure and HLA in healthy donors. Produced via immunoSEQ multiplex PCR; TCRdb's table is partial and in-frame only. The top ten hold around 4.1% of the sample, which has 150,000 to 200,000 clones, roughly 80% seen once. Sequenced: PBMCs. All receptors come from a woman in her 50s in good health and CMV-seropositive. Each CDR3 is given with its conserved first and last residue. Expanded clones get a size class; other rows say once, few or many, or leave the size out.

TRBV6-1	TRBJ2-1	.	CASSEAPSQGHEQFF
TRBV5-4	TRBJ2-2	.	CASTAGLFTGELFF
TRBV5-1	TRBJ2-5	.	CASSAPGGDGETQYF
TRBV4-3	TRBJ1-2	once	CASSQDFGGDYGYTF
TRBV5-1	TRBJ2-5	.	CASSLVAGETQYF
TRBV30	TRBJ2-3	.	CAWRRTSGGSTDTQYF
TRBV19	TRBJ2-1	.	CASLRTGYNEQFF
TRBV7-2	TRBJ2-7	.	CASSQGAGSAYEQYF
TRBV5-1	TRBJ2-5	.	CASSFRDSQETQYF
TRBV29-1	TRBJ2-7	.	CSVRGVGGQYF
TRBV18	TRBJ2-7	.	CASSLDRDEQYF
TRBV4-2	TRBJ2-3	.	CASSQDPAGPSTDTQYF
TRBV7-3	TRBJ1-2	.	CASSTEGKTNYGYTF